This entry features one T cell receptor beta chain sequence. The antigen is undetermined. From the germline J gene comes the end of the CDR3, since the read stops 3 residues before it. The sample is drawn from a study of T cells in women clearing cervical HPV infection. Across the whole study: Controls gave blood once infection was undetectable; cases at lesion identification. Cases' blood sampling followed lesion detection by median about 150 days (90 to 200).

immunoSEQ multiplex PCR used an average of 1200 ng genomic DNA. Method: immunoSEQ multiplex PCR; TCRdb's copy keeps in-frame clones and lacks some. The sample holds tens of thousands of clones. Whole-study findings and limits: CIN3+ cases had significantly higher TCR richness than controls; evenness did not differ.

Trimming removed 2 bases at V and 2 bases at J, with 3 bases between. CDR1 SEHNR and CDR2 FQNEAQ come from the germline V gene (reference sequence). The CDR3 length is 12 residues. The V gene is TRBV7-9, the J gene TRBJ2-5; D remains ambiguous. The TCR sequence derives from a woman between 18 and 70 years old with a cervical HPV16 infection that either progressed to CIN3+ or cleared (not recorded which). Input material: blood buffy coat. Incomplete CDR3 DNA: TGTGCCAGCAGCTTATATCAAGAGACC. Protein: CASSLYQET. The CDR3 in full is CASSLYQETQYF.